This T cell receptor beta chain was recorded in a study of T-cell reconstitution after alpha-beta-depleted transplantation in children. CDR3 length equals 16 residues. Trimming at V came to 1 base and at J to 2 bases, leaving 4 bases not matched to a gene. Germline CDR1 is MDHEN and CDR2 is SYDVKM. The authors prepared the TCRbeta library with unique molecular identifiers. TCRdb ran MiXCR on the PCR reads and lists one entry per CDR3 protein. Of approximately 210,000 distinct CDR3 sequences listed, 13% to 15% are singletons. The sample here was PBMCs from the stem cell graft donor, taken from the stem cell graft. This receptor was taken from a human donor who donated a stem cell graft to a child with acute lymphoblastic leukemia. The J gene is TRBJ2-2, the V gene TRBV28; the match to TRBD1 covers 7 bases. CDR3 in amino acids: CASSLLQGLNTGELFF. CDR3 in DNA: TGTGCCAGCAGTTTATTACAGGGGTTAAACACCGGGGAGCTGTTTTTT.